This T cell receptor beta chain came from a study of blood T cell repertoires in COVID-19. On the study more broadly: The cDNA or gDNA used as material had been derived from T cells, B-cell-depleted T cells, or PBMCs.

CDR3 length: 13 amino acids. The V and J ends lost 3 bases and 5 bases respectively, with 8 bases between them. CDR1 and CDR2 from the germline V gene are MDHEN and SYDVKM. Libraries were prepared by immunoSEQ multiplex PCR; TCRdb keeps only in-frame clonotypes and omits some of them. The data contain 230,000 or so clones, about 80% of them singletons. Those enrolled, adults aged about 18 to 89 years, came from around 25 US areas. What the recovered Cohort 3 donors had was two negative PCRs, clearance, or symptom resolution. Sequenced: PBMCs or T cells enriched from blood (not recorded which). The sequence derives from a man aged 50 or older who had recovered from COVID-19. The chain joins TRBV28 to TRBJ2-1; D may be TRBD2 (6 bases). In DNA, the CDR3 is TGTGCCAGCAGTTTCGGGAGAAACAATGAGCAGTTCTTC. Translating it yields CASSFGRNNEQFF.